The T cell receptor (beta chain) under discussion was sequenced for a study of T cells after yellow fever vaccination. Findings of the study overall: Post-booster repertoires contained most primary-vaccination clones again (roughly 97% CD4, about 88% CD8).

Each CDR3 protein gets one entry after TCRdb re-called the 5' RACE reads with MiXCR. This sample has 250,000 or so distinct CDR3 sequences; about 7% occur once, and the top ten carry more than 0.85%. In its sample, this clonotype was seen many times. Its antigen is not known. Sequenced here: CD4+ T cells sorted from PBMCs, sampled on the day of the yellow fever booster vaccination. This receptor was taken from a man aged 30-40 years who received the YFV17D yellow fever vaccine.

The CDR3 region is CASSLGDRGPSNEQFF. The DNA for the CDR3 is TGCGCCAGCAGCTTGGGGGACAGGGGGCCTTCCAATGAGCAGTTCTTC. J is TRBJ2-1 and V is TRBV5-1, with 12 bases identical to TRBD1. Unmatched junction bases numbered 4, after V lost 0 bases and J lost 6 bases. This CDR3 comprises 16 residues. Per germline, CDR1 SGHRS and CDR2 YFSETQ.